This T cell receptor (beta chain) was sequenced in a study of blood T cell repertoires in COVID-19. Study summary: Sites across the United States, Italy and Spain contributed samples from acute and convalescent COVID-19. The analysed material was cDNA or gDNA that came from T cells, B-cell-depleted T cells, or PBMCs.

As originally analysed: Quantification of nucleated cells was approximated via reference gene primer amplification. The assay was immunoSEQ multiplex PCR, and TCRdb's table has in-frame clones only and misses some. V and J calls and clone size are those listed in that table; D and trimming were worked out from the DNA. The sample contains a few hundred thousand clones, roughly 89% of which appear only once. In germline, CDR1 is MDHEN, CDR2 SYDVKM. The ends were cut back, 7 bases at V and 3 bases at J, with 21 bases in the middle. There are 17 residues in the CDR3. The origin of this receptor is a woman aged 40 to 49 who had recovered from COVID-19. V gene TRBV28 combines with J gene TRBJ1-4; D gene ambiguous. The sequencing input was peripheral blood. The CDR3 is CASTTPGVPLSNEKLFF. The CDR3 coding sequence is TGTGCCAGCACCACCCCCGGGGTTCCCCTTTCTAATGAAAAACTGTTTTTT.